These 31 T cell receptor beta chains were all obtained from the same sample, sequenced in a study of CD8 T cells in Susac syndrome. RNA was extracted with the RNeasy kit, and a quantity of about 0.45 to 1 ug was reverse transcribed using random hexamers. TCRdb called the immunoSEQ multiplex PCR reads again in MiXCR, with one record for every CDR3 protein. The table records fewer than 150,000 distinct CDR3 sequences, around nine tenths of them present only once. The source material was CD8+ T cells from PBMCs. The receptor source for this set is a human donor with multiple sclerosis.

V gene TRBV27 combines with J gene TRBJ1-2; 10 bases line up with TRBD1. CDR3 size: 17 residues. V lost 5 bases to trimming and J lost 5 bases; unmatched junction nucleotides: 14. The germline CDR1 and CDR2 sequences are MNHEY and SMNVEV (reference sequence). The CDR3 protein is CASSLTRDRGRVYGYTF. CDR3 bases: TGTGCCAGCAGTCTTACCCGGGACAGGGGCCGAGTTTATGGCTACACCTTC.

This sequence joins TRBV15 and TRBJ1-5, with a possible D match to TRBD1 (5 bases). Germline V CDR1 and CDR2: LNHNV, YYDKDF (reference sequence). CDR3 length: 15 residues. Trimming left V 5 bases short and J 7 bases short, with 18 bases between. The CDR3, as DNA: TGTGCCACCAGCCGCGGGGGGGAAGTCGGACAGCCCCAGCATTTT. It translates to CATSRGGEVGQPQHF.

V and J are TRBV7-9 and TRBJ2-5; 7 nucleotides agree with TRBD1. The V and J ends lost 5 bases and 9 bases, in that order; junction bases with no gene match: 15. Germline V gene data show CDR1 as SEHNR and CDR2 as FQNEAQ (reference sequence). The CDR3 has 15 residues. The CDR3 sequence is CASSPPDRTPVAQYF. The CDR3 DNA sequence: TGTGCCAGCAGCCCACCGGACAGGACCCCAGTGGCCCAGTACTTC.

The V and J genes are TRBV7-9 and TRBJ1-5; D perhaps matches TRBD1 (5 bases). The CDR3 consists of 12 residues. V lost 3 bases and J lost 7, with 7 bases in between. In germline, CDR1 is SEHNR, CDR2 FQNEAQ (reference sequence). Here the CDR3 reads CASSFQGQPQHF. DNA for the CDR3: TGTGCCAGCAGCTTCCAGGGACAGCCCCAGCATTTT.

This sequence joins TRBV18 and TRBJ1-1; D possibly corresponds to TRBD1 (5 bases). Deletions cut 3 bases from V and 1 base from J, with 12 bases between. The CDR3 is 15 amino acids. Germline lookup yields CDR1 KGHSH and CDR2 LQKENI. DNA of the CDR3: TGTGCCAGCTCACCGCTGGGGACCGCGAACACTGAAGCTTTCTTT. Translation: CASSPLGTANTEAFF.

Only a few counts were recorded for this clonotype. The chain uses TRBV25-1 and TRBJ2-7, with a tentative D call TRBD2 (5 bases). V lost 1 base and J lost 0, with 7 bases in between. CDR3 length: 14 residues. Germline V gives CDR1 MGHDK, CDR2 SYGVNS. CDR3 amino acids: CASSESGGSYEQYF. CDR3 coding DNA: TGTGCCAGCAGTGAATCTGGAGGCTCCTACGAGCAGTACTTC.

The chain's CDR3 is CASSQDLGIYGYTF. In DNA, the CDR3 is TGCGCCAGCAGCCAAGATCTGGGCATCTATGGCTACACCTTC. The chain employs TRBV4-3 and TRBJ1-2; D remains ambiguous. Trimming took 0 bases from V and 4 from J, leaving 9 bases between them. CDR1 is LGHNA, CDR2 YSLEER, per germline. This CDR3 spans 14 amino acids.

The V gene is TRBV12-3 or TRBV12-4, the J gene TRBJ1-2; perhaps TRBD1 as D (6 bases). The germline V and J ends were trimmed by 1 base and 5 bases, with 11 bases remaining between them. The CDR3 has 14 residues. The CDR3 is CASSLDGGGYGYTF. The CDR3 nucleotides read TGTGCCAGCAGTTTAGATGGGGGCGGGTATGGCTACACCTTC.

This chain links TRBV3-1 with TRBJ1-1; the D gene is possibly TRBD1 (6 bases). The CDR3 sequence is 15 residues long. The ends were cut back, 4 bases at V and 6 bases at J, with 18 bases in the middle. The germline V gene encodes CDR1 LGHDT and CDR2 YNNKEL (reference sequence). DNA of the CDR3: TGTGCCAGCAGCCGAAGGGACACCCCGGGGCCTGAAGCTTTCTTT. Translated: CASSRRDTPGPEAFF. The variable domain in full, completed from reference TRBV3-1 and TRBJ1-1, reads DTAVSQTPKYLVTQMGNDKSIKCEQNLGHDTMYWYKQDSKKFLKIMFSYNNKELIINETVPNRFSPKSPDKAHLNLHINSLELGDSAVYFCASSRRDTPGPEAFFGQGTRLTVV.

The rearrangement joins TRBV7-9 to TRBJ2-2; D is unresolved. Germline V lookup: CDR1 SEHNR, CDR2 FQNEAQ (reference sequence). The CDR3 has 15 residues. Trimming took off 1 base at V and 4 bases at J, with 10 bases between the two ends. The CDR3 reads CASSLDTEFTGELFF. The CDR3 bases are TGTGCCAGCAGCTTAGACACTGAGTTCACCGGGGAGCTGTTTTTT.

V usage is TRBV20-1 and J usage is TRBJ1-3; 7 bases line up with TRBD1. The J segment lost 0 bases and the V segment lost 5 bases, leaving 13 bases of the junction unmatched. The CDR3 has 17 amino acids. Germline values: CDR1 DFQATT, CDR2 SNEGSKA (reference sequence). The CDR3, as DNA: TGCAGTGCTCACAAGCAAGGACAGGCGCGCTCTGGAAACACCATATATTTT. This codes for CSAHKQGQARSGNTIYF.

CDR3 sequence reads: CASSTLGLGGEQYF. The CDR3 DNA sequence: TGTGCCAGCAGTACCCTAGGACTCGGGGGCGAGCAGTACTTC. V is TRBV12-3 or TRBV12-4 and J is TRBJ2-7; a weak D match, TRBD2 (6 bases). The length of the CDR3 is 14 residues. V shed 5 bases and J shed 6 bases, with 17 bases lying between them.

V usage is TRBV29-1 and J usage is TRBJ1-1, with D hard to call. Germline assignment: CDR1 SQVTM and CDR2 ANQGSEA. This CDR3 comprises 12 residues. The V end lost 5 bases, the J end lost 5 bases, and 12 bases lay between the germline ends. The CDR3 reads CSVIPKGTEAFF. CDR3 bases: TGCAGCGTTATCCCGAAAGGGACTGAAGCTTTCTTT.

The genes are TRBV7-8 and TRBJ2-7; D gene ambiguous. V lost 6 bases and J lost 6, with 15 bases in between. Per germline, CDR1 SGHVS and CDR2 FQNEAQ. CDR3 length: 13 residues. CDR3 residues: CASRDEHRSEQYF. The CDR3 bases are TGTGCCAGCAGAGACGAGCACCGGAGCGAGCAGTACTTC.

The chain recombines TRBV19 with TRBJ1-1; TRBD1 matches at 8 bases. Trimming at V came to 5 bases and at J to 2 bases, leaving 7 bases not matched to a gene. The CDR3 is made up of 15 amino acids. Per germline, CDR1 LNHDA and CDR2 SQIVND (reference sequence). CDR3: CASSPGQVYNTEAFF. In DNA, the CDR3 is TGTGCCAGTAGTCCGGGACAGGTATACAACACTGAAGCTTTCTTT.

This rearrangement joins TRBV4-1 to TRBJ2-7, with 10 bases lining up with TRBD1. This CDR3 region has 13 residues. V gave up 5 bases and J gave up 4 bases; unmatched junction bases: 2. CDR1 and CDR2 from the germline V gene are MGHRA and YSYEKL. CDR3 DNA: TGCGCCAGCAGCGGGGACAGGGGTTACGAGCAGTACTTC. This translates into CASSGDRGYEQYF.

This sequence joins TRBV27 and TRBJ2-2; D gene uncertain. This CDR3 spans 13 amino acids. Germline assignment: CDR1 MNHEY and CDR2 SMNVEV (reference sequence). The V end was cut by 1 base, the J end by 6 bases, with 6 bases between. The DNA for the CDR3 is TGTGCCAGCAGTTTATGGTCGGCCGGGGAGCTGTTTTTT. The encoded protein is CASSLWSAGELFF.

The chain carries TRBV19 and TRBJ2-3; D is uncertain. Trimming removed 5 bases from V and 4 bases from J, with 16 bases in between. This CDR3 has 15 residues. Germline CDR1 and CDR2: LNHDA and SQIVND (reference sequence). The CDR3 reads CASSSLGMDADTQYF. The CDR3 DNA sequence: TGTGCCAGTAGTTCGCTGGGGATGGATGCAGATACGCAGTATTTT. The complete variable domain, with remaining parts taken from reference TRBV19 and TRBJ2-3, reads DGGITQSPKYLFRKEGQNVTLSCEQNLNHDAMYWYRQDPGQGLRLIYYSQIVNDFQKGDIAEGYSVSREKKESFPLTVTSAQKNPTAFYLCASSSLGMDADTQYFGPGTRLTVL.

The chain combines TRBV9 with TRBJ2-2, with D uncertain. Germline CDR1 SGDLS, CDR2 YYNGEE. The length of the CDR3 is 15 residues. V lost 0 bases and J 5 bases, leaving 11 bases between the germline ends. CDR3 bases: TGTGCCAGCAGCGTAGCGGCGGTGGGGACCGGGGAGCTGTTTTTT. This codes for CASSVAAVGTGELFF. The full variable domain, completed using reference TRBV9 and TRBJ2-2, is DSGVTQTPKHLITATGQRVTLRCSPRSGDLSVYWYQQSLDQGLQFLIQYYNGEERAKGNILERFSAQQFPDLHSELNLSSLELGDSALYFCASSVAAVGTGELFFGEGSRLTVL.

The chain links TRBV13 to TRBJ1-1; unclear D gene. V lost 2 bases and J 2 bases, leaving 6 bases between the germline ends. The CDR3 runs 13 residues. Germline lookup yields CDR1 PRHDT and CDR2 FYEKMQ (reference sequence). The CDR3 spells CASSLFVNTEAFF. CDR3 bases: TGTGCCAGCAGCTTATTTGTTAACACTGAAGCTTTCTTT.

The chain uses TRBV25-1 and TRBJ1-3, with D hard to call. CDR3 length: 14 amino acids. The V and J ends lost 5 bases and 0 bases respectively, with 8 bases between them. CDR1 and CDR2 from the germline V gene are MGHDK and SYGVNS. CDR3 nucleotide sequence: TGTGCCAGCAGTCGCGGCAGCTCTGGAAACACCATATATTTT. Its translation is CASSRGSSGNTIYF.

The V call is TRBV7-2, the J call TRBJ2-2; weak D call: TRBD1 (5 bases). CDR1 SGHTA and CDR2 FQGNSA come from the germline V gene. V lost 4 bases to trimming and J lost 5 bases, with 8 bases between them. This CDR3 region has 13 residues. The CDR3 bases are TGTGCCAGCAGCTGGGGCCAAACCGGGGAGCTGTTTTTT. It translates to CASSWGQTGELFF.

The count of this clonotype is one. The chain has TRBV3-1 and TRBJ1-5; D call uncertain. This CDR3 is 15 amino acids long. Trimming cost V 1 base and J 0 bases, with 7 bases left between them. Germline CDR1 LGHDT, CDR2 YNNKEL (reference sequence). The CDR3 is CASSQVFGSNQPQHF. CDR3 DNA: TGTGCCAGCAGCCAAGTTTTCGGTAGCAATCAGCCCCAGCATTTT.

This clonotype appeared a few times. The chain couples TRBV11-2 to TRBJ2-5; no clear D. The V end lost 5 bases, the J end lost 5 bases, and 12 bases lay between the germline ends. The CDR3 is made up of 13 amino acids. From germline, CDR1 is SGHAT and CDR2 FQNNGV. The CDR3, as DNA: TGTGCCAGCAGCCCCCACAGTTGGGAGACCCAGTACTTC. Amino acids: CASSPHSWETQYF.

This clonotype was seen only a few times. The chain couples TRBV6-1 to TRBJ2-4; D may be TRBD1 or TRBD2 (6 bases each). This CDR3 region has 12 residues. The germline V gene has CDR1 MNHNS and CDR2 SASEGT. V dropped 8 bases and J dropped 13 bases, with 18 bases sitting between them. CDR3 DNA: TGTGCCAGCGGTTCGGTCAAGGGGGGCCAGTACTTC. It specifies CASGSVKGGQYF.

The chain uses TRBV7-9 and TRBJ2-3; 13 bases align to TRBD2. Germline CDR1 and CDR2: SEHNR and FQNEAQ (reference sequence). CDR3 length: 15 amino acids. The ends lost 10 bases at V and 3 bases at J; junction bases unmatched: 7. Here the CDR3 DNA reads TGTGCCACCGGGACTAGCGGGATTATGACAGATACGCAGTATTTT. Residues: CATGTSGIMTDTQYF. Combining the CDR3 with reference TRBV7-9 and TRBJ2-3 gives the whole variable domain DTGVSQNPRHKITKRGQNVTFRCDPISEHNRLYWYRQTLGQGPEFLTYFQNEAQLEKSRLLSDRFSAERPKGSFSTLEIQRTEQGDSAMYLCATGTSGIMTDTQYFGPGTRLTVL.

V usage is TRBV27 and J usage is TRBJ2-2; a possible D gene is TRBD1 (6 bases). The CDR3 is 15 residues long. Trimming removed 5 bases at V and 3 bases at J, with 13 bases between. In germline, CDR1 is MNHEY, CDR2 SMNVEV (reference sequence). The CDR3 DNA follows: TGTGCCAGCAGTCTACAGGGTCCGGACACCGGGGAGCTGTTTTTT. Amino acid sequence: CASSLQGPDTGELFF.

The rearrangement uses TRBV20-1 and TRBJ2-5; weak D call: TRBD1 (7 bases). CDR3 length: 14 amino acids. CDR1 DFQATT and CDR2 SNEGSKA come from the germline V gene (reference sequence). The ends were cut back, 0 bases at V and 5 bases at J, with 13 bases in the middle. DNA of the CDR3: TGCAGTGCTAGAGATCAGGGGGGTTGGGAGACCCAGTACTTC. Protein product: CSARDQGGWETQYF.

This sequence joins TRBV28 and TRBJ2-2, with D perhaps matching TRBD1 or TRBD2 (5 bases each). The CDR3 runs to 13 residues. CDR1 MDHEN and CDR2 SYDVKM come from the germline V gene. Trimming shortened V by 3 bases and J by 7 bases, and 9 bases separated the two germline ends. The CDR3 loop is CASSFRGVGELFF. CDR3 nucleotide sequence: TGTGCCAGCAGTTTTAGGGGAGTCGGGGAGCTGTTTTTT.

The V and J genes are TRBV14 and TRBJ1-1; D not resolved. This CDR3 spans 17 amino acids. V was trimmed by 0 bases and J by 2 bases, leaving 16 bases between them. Germline CDR1 and CDR2: SGHDN and FVKESK. The CDR3 nucleotides are TGTGCCAGCAGCCAAGACCCTACGACGCACGGAAACACTGAAGCTTTCTTT. Translated: CASSQDPTTHGNTEAFF. The full variable domain, with the rest looked up from reference TRBV14 and TRBJ1-1, is EAGVTQFPSHSVIEKGQTVTLRCDPISGHDNLYWYRRVMGKEIKFLLHFVKESKQDESGMPNNRFLAERTGGTYSTLKVQPAELEDSGVYFCASSQDPTTHGNTEAFFGQGTRLTVV.

The chain uses TRBV13 and TRBJ1-1; D unresolved. Germline V CDR1 and CDR2: PRHDT, FYEKMQ (reference sequence). CDR3 length equals 13 residues. The V and J ends lost 1 base and 8 bases respectively, with 11 bases between them. The CDR3 sequence: CASSLAPGGEAFF. The CDR3 coding sequence is TGTGCCAGCAGCTTAGCACCAGGAGGAGAAGCTTTCTTT.